The T cell receptor (beta chain) under discussion was sequenced for a study of blood T cell repertoires in COVID-19. Background on the study: The study drew acute and convalescent COVID-19 samples from the United States, Italy and Spain.

In the authors' methods: Amplified reference gene primers provided the basis for estimating nucleated cell counts. Profiling relied on immunoSEQ multiplex PCR, and the TCRdb table lists in-frame clones only, not all of them. That table gives V, J and clone size, and the DNA gave D and trimming. The data hold 110,000 or so clones, with under 90% observed a single time. Germline loops: CDR1 SQVTM, CDR2 ANQGSEA. The CDR3 length is 13 residues. V lost 8 bases, J lost 1 base, and 13 bases lay in between. What was sequenced was peripheral blood. The receptor comes from a man at least 80 years old with acute or convalescent COVID-19. The rearrangement uses TRBV29-1 and TRBJ2-3; D is possibly TRBD2 (7 bases). CDR3 sequence (DNA): TGCAGCTTCACAGGGAGGGGCACAGATACGCAGTATTTT. This encodes CSFTGRGTDTQYF.